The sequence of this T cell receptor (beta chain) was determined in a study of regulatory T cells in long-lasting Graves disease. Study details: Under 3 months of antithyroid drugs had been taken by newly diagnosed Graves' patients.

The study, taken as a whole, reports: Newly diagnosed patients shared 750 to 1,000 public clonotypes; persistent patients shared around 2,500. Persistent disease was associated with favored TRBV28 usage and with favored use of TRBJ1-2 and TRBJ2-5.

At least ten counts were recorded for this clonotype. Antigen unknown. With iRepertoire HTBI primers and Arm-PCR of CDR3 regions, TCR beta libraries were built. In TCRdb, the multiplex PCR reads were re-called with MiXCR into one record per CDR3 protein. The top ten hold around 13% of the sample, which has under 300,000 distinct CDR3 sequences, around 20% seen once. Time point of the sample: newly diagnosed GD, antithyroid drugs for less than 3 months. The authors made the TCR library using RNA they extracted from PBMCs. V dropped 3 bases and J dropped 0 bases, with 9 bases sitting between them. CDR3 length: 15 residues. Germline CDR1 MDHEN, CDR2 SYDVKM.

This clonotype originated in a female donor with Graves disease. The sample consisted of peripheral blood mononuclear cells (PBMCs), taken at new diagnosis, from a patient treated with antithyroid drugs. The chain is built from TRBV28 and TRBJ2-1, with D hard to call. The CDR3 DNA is TGTGCCAGCAGTTTCTCGGCAGACTCCTACAATGAGCAGTTCTTC. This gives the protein CASSFSADSYNEQFF.